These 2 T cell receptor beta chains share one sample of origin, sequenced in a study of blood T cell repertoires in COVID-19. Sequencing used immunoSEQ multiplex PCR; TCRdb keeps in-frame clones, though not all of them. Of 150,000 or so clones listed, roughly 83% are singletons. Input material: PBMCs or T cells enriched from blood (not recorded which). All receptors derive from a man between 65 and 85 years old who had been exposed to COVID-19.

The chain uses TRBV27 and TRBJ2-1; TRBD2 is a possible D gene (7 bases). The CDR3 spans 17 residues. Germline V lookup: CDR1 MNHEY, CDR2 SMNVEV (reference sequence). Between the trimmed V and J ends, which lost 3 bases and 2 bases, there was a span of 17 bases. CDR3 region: CASSFDLGGAAYNEQFF. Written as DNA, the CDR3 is TGTGCCAGCAGTTTTGATTTGGGGGGGGCTGCCTACAATGAGCAGTTCTTC.

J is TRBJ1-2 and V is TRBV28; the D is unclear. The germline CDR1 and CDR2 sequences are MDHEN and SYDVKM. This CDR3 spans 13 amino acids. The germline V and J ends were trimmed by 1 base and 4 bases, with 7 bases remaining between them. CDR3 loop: CASSLYPSYGYTF. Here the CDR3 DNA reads TGTGCCAGCAGTTTATATCCTAGCTATGGCTACACCTTC.